Ten or more counts support the clone carrying this T cell receptor beta chain. Its antigen is still unknown. The sample comes from a study of spatial heterogeneity in lung cancer. Study information: Bulk RNA-seq from matched material yielded a T cell module score that correlated strongly with TCR transcript counts in tumor regions. Whole-study results and caveats: Counts of expanded alpha and beta TCRs within tumors tracked the tumor nonsynonymous mutation count.

As to time point: sample taken at primary tumor resection. In each case, whole RNA from tumor, nontumor lung or frozen PBMC was sequenced unsorted. Deletions cut 4 bases from V and 4 bases from J, with 12 bases between. Germline V lookup: CDR1 SGDLS, CDR2 YYNGEE. The CDR3 runs to 14 residues. TCRdb recomputed calls from the 5' RACE reads with MiXCR, one row per CDR3 protein. The sample holds about 27,000 distinct CDR3 sequences, approximately 6.9% seen once. This sequence joins TRBV9 and TRBJ1-5, with D tentatively TRBD1 (6 bases). This receptor was obtained from a male donor with early-stage non-small cell lung cancer. The sequencing used lung tumor tissue, collected at surgery. Here the CDR3 DNA reads TGTGCCAGCAGCAAGACAGGTCCTAATCAGCCCCAGCATTTT. Translation: CASSKTGPNQPQHF.